Each of the 5 T cell receptor beta chains below was sequenced from the same sample in a study of blood T cell repertoires in COVID-19. Some clones are missing from TCRdb's copy, which holds only in-frame ones; the method was immunoSEQ multiplex PCR. The repertoire holds just under 150,000 clones, with roughly 87% as singletons. The sequenced sample was peripheral blood. The receptors here all came from a human donor in a cohort sampled during active COVID-19.

Here the CDR3 DNA reads TGTGCCAGCAGCCGAGGGTTTAGCTACGAGCAGTACTTC. The encoded protein is CASSRGFSYEQYF. V usage is TRBV13 and J usage is TRBJ2-7; possible D gene TRBD2, 5 bases. Germline CDR1 reads PRHDT; CDR2 reads FYEKMQ (reference sequence). The CDR3 has 13 amino acids. The V end lost 5 bases, the J end lost 3 bases, and 11 bases lay between the germline ends.

The chain combines TRBV18 with TRBJ2-5; tentative D call: TRBD2 (5 bases). The CDR3 runs to 13 residues. V dropped 3 bases and J dropped 2 bases, with 7 bases sitting between them. Germline CDR1 is KGHSH and CDR2 is LQKENI. The CDR3 sequence: CASSPGGQETQYF. The CDR3 coding sequence is TGTGCCAGCTCACCTGGAGGACAAGAGACCCAGTACTTC.

Points on this clone: The junction departs from the called germline gene at one end, perhaps through a read error. The chain is built from TRBV27 and TRBJ2-7; 8 positions agree with TRBD1. This CDR3 contains 14 residues. Germline-derived CDR1 and CDR2 are MNHEY and SMNVEV (reference sequence). The CDR3, as DNA: TGTGCCAGCAGTCCCCTGGGACAGGTGTCCCTCCTAGACTTC. It codes for CASSPLGQVSLLDF.

The chain has TRBV6-2 or TRBV6-3 and TRBJ1-2; TRBD1 matches at 10 bases. Germline V gene data show CDR1 as MNHEY and CDR2 as SVGEGT. Unmatched junction bases numbered 9, after V lost 6 bases and J lost 8 bases. The CDR3 covers 14 residues. The DNA for the CDR3 is TGTGCCAGCAGCCCCGGACAGGGGGTAGGGGGCTACACCTTC. Translated, it gives CASSPGQGVGGYTF.

The chain employs TRBV5-4 and TRBJ2-5; D might be TRBD2 (6 bases). The germline V and J ends were trimmed by 2 bases and 1 base, with 9 bases remaining between them. Germline V gives CDR1 SGHNT, CDR2 YYREEE (reference sequence). The CDR3 runs to 14 residues. The CDR3 sequence: CASSFGGTQETQYF. The CDR3, as DNA: TGTGCCAGCAGCTTCGGCGGGACCCAAGAGACCCAGTACTTC.